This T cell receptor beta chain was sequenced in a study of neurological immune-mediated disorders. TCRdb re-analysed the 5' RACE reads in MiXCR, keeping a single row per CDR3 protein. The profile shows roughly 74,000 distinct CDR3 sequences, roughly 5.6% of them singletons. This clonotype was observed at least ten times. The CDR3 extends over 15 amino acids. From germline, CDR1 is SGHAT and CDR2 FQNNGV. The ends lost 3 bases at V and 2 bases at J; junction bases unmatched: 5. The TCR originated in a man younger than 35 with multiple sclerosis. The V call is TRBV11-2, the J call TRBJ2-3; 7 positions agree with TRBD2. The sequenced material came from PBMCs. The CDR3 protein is CASSFAGLYTDTQYF. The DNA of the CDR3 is TGTGCCAGCAGCTTCGCGGGACTATACACAGATACGCAGTATTTT.